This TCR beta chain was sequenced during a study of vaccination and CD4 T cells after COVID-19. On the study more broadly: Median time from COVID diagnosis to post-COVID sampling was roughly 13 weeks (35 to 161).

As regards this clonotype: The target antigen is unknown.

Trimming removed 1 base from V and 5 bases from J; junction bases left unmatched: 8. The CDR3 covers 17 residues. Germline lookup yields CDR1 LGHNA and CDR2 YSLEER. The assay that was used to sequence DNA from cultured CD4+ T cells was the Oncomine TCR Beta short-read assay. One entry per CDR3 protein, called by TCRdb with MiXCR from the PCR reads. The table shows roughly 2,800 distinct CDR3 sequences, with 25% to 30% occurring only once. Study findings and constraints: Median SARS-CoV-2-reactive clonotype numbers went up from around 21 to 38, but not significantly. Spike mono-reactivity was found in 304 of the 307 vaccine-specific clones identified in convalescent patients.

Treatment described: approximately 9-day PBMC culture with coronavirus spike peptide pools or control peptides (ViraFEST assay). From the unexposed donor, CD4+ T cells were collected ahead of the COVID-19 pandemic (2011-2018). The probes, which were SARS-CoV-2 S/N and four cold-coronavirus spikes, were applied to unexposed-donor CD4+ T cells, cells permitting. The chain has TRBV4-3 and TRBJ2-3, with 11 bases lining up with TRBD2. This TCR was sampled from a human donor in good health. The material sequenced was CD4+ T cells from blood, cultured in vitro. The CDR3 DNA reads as TGCGCCAGCAGCCAAGTCCCTAGCGGGGGGCCGGGAGATACGCAGTATTTT. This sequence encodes CASSQVPSGGPGDTQYF.